One and the same sample provided the 5 T cell receptor beta chains below, sequenced in a study of Siglec-9 on CD8 T cells in melanoma (dated by TCRdb to the late 2010s). The library was produced with the immunoSEQ multiplex PCR assay. Here the immuneACCESS table is served through TCRdb, limited to in-frame sequences with V and J called. Missing clones are a known gap in these copies; in checked studies unresolved V genes cover under half, and the rest lacks a known reason. Here the sample has some 37,000 clones; about 80% occur a single time. Jointly, the top ten make up approximately 1.7% of the sample. The specimen was Siglec-9- CD8+ T cells sorted from blood. Per the publication, the cell subset or site label means: CD8 T cells lacking Siglec-9. The source is a human donor in good health.

This chain links TRBV4-1 with TRBJ2-7, with 8 bases identical to TRBD1. CDR1 MGHRA and CDR2 YSYEKL come from the germline V gene. Losses at the gene ends were 0 bases for V and 0 bases for J; bases not matched to a gene: 10. This CDR3 is built from 18 residues. This CDR3 reads CASSQDPPTGQASYEQYF. CDR3 nucleotide sequence: TGCGCCAGCAGCCAAGATCCCCCGACGGGACAGGCCTCCTACGAGCAGTACTTC.

V is TRBV19 and J is TRBJ2-1, with 10 bases aligning to TRBD2. Trimming at V came to 5 bases and at J to 3 bases, leaving 10 bases not matched to a gene. The CDR3 contains 17 residues. From germline, CDR1 is LNHDA and CDR2 SQIVND (reference sequence). CDR3 DNA sequence: TGTGCCAGTAGTGTTCCGCCATGGACTAGCGGCTACAATGAGCAGTTCTTC. It codes for CASSVPPWTSGYNEQFF.

The J gene is TRBJ1-5, the V gene TRBV27, with D unresolved. Germline values: CDR1 MNHEY, CDR2 SMNVEV (reference sequence). V lost 0 bases, J lost 1 base, and 4 bases lay in between. The CDR3 extends over 14 amino acids. The CDR3 loop reads CASSLSGSNQPQHF. CDR3 nucleotides: TGTGCCAGCAGTTTATCAGGGAGCAATCAGCCCCAGCATTTT.

The chain combines TRBV5-1 with TRBJ2-7; no clear D gene. V was pared by 3 bases and J by 3 bases, with 10 bases between. The CDR3 consists of 13 residues. CDR1 and CDR2 from the germline V gene are SGHRS and YFSETQ. CDR3 nucleotide sequence: TGCGCCAGCAGCTCCGACACCTTCTACGAGCAGTACTTC. Residues: CASSSDTFYEQYF.

V and J are TRBV11-2 and TRBJ2-1, with 9 bases matching TRBD2. Germline V gene sequence: CDR1 SGHAT, CDR2 FQNNGV. CDR3 length: 19 residues. The V segment lost 0 bases and the J segment 8 bases; nucleotides outside the gene matches: 17. The CDR3, as DNA: TGTGCCAGCAGCTTAGATCCCCCAGGTGCGGGGGGGCCTTTAGATGAGCAGTTCTTC. Translation: CASSLDPPGAGGPLDEQFF.